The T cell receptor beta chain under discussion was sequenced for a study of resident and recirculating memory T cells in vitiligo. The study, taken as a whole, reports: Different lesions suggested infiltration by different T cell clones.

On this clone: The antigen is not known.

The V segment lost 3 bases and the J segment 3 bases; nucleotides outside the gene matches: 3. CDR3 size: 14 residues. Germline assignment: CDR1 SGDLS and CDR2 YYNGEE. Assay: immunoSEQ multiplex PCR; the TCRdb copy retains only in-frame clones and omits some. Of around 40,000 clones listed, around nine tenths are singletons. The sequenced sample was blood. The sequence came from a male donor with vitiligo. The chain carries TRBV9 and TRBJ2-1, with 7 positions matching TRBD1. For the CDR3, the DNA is TGTGCCAGCAGCGCCGGGACAGTCTACAATGAGCAGTTCTTC. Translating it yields CASSAGTVYNEQFF.